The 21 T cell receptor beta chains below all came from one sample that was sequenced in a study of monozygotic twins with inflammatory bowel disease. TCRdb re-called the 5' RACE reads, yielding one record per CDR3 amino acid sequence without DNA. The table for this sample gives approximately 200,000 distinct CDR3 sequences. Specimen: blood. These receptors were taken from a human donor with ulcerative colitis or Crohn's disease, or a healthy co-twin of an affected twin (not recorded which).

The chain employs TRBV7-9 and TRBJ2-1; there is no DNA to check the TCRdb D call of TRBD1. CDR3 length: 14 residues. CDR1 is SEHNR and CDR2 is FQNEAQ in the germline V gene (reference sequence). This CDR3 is CASSETGSYNEQFF.

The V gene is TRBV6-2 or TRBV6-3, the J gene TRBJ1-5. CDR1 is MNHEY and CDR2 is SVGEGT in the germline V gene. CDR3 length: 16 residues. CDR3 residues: CASSFVDPGRAQPQHF.

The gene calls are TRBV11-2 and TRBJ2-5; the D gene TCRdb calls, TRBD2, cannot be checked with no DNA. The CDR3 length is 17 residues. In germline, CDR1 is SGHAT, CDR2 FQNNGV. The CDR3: CASSLDVGSSGQETQYF.

CDR3 protein: CASSPHGRTNYGYTF. The chain is built from TRBV3-1 and TRBJ1-2. This CDR3 contains 15 residues. Germline V gene sequence: CDR1 LGHDT, CDR2 YNNKEL (reference sequence).

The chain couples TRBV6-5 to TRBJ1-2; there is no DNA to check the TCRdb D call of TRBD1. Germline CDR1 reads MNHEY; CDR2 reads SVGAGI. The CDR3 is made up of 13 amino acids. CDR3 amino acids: CASSSGQFSGYTF.

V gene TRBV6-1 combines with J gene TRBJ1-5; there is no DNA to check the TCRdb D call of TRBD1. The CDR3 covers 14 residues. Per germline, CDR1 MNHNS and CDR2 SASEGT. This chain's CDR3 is CASGQTGPPQPQHF.

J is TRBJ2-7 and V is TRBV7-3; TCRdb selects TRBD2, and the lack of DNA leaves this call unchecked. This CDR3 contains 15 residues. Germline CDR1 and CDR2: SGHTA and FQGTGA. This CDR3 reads CASSLTSGLAYEQYF.

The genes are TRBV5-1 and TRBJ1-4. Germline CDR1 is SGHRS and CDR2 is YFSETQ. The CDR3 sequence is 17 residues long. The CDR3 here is CASSFEYQTATNEKLFF.

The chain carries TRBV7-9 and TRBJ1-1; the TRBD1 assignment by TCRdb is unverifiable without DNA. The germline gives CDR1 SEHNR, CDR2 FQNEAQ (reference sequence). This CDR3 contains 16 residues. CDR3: CASSFGMEGAGTEAFF.

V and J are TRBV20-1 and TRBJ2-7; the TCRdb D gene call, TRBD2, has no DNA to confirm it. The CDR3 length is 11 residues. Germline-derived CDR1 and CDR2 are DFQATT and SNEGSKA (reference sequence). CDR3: CSAPGTHELYF.

CDR3 region: CSARTPLAGNDNEQFF. This chain joins TRBV20-1 and TRBJ2-1; without DNA, the TCRdb call of TRBD2 cannot be checked. CDR3 length: 16 amino acids. In germline, CDR1 is DFQATT, CDR2 SNEGSKA (reference sequence).

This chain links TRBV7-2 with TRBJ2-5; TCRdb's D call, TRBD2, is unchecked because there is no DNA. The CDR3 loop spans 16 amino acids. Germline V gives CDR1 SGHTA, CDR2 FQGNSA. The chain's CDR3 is CASSLQSGGAWKTQYF.

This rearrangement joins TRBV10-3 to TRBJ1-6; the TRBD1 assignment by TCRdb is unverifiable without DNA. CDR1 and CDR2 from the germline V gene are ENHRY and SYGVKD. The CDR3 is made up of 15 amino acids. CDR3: CAISEGATANSPLHF.

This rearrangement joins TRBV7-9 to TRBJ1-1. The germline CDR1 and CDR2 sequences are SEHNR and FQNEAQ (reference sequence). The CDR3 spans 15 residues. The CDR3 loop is CASSLFLGSNTEAFF.

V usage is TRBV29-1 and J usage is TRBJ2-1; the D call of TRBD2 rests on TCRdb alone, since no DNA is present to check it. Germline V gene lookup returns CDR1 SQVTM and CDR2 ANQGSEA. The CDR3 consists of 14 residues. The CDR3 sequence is CSVGATAGGLLQFF.

CDR3 protein: CARRDPAHGHEKLFF. The chain recombines TRBV25-1 with TRBJ1-4; TCRdb's assignment of TRBD1 cannot be checked, as there is no DNA. The CDR3 length is 15 residues. Germline V gene sequence: CDR1 MGHDK, CDR2 SYGVNS.

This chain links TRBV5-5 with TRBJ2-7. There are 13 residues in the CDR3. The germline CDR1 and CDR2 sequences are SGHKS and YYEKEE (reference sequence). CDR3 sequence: CASSLPRRIEQYF. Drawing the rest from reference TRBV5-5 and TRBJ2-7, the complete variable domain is DAGVTQSPTHLIKTRGQQVTLRCSPISGHKSVSWYQQVLGQGPQFIFQYYEKEERGRGNFPDRFSARQFPNYSSELNVNALLLGDSALYLCASSLPRRIEQYFGPGTRLTVT.

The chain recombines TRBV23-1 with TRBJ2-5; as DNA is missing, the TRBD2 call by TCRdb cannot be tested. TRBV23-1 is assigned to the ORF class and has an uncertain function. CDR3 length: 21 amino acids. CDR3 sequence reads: CASSQSAGRELPDFLQETQYF.

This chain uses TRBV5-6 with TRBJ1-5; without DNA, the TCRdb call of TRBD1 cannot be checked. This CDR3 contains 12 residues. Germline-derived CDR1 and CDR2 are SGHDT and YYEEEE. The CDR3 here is CASSLQTGEALF.

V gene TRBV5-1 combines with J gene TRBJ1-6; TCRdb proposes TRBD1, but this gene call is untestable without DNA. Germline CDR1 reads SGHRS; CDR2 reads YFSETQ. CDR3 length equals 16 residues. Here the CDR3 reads CASTTSDWGRNSPLHF.

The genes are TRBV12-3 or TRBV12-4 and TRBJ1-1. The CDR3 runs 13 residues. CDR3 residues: CASTPLGGFEAFF.